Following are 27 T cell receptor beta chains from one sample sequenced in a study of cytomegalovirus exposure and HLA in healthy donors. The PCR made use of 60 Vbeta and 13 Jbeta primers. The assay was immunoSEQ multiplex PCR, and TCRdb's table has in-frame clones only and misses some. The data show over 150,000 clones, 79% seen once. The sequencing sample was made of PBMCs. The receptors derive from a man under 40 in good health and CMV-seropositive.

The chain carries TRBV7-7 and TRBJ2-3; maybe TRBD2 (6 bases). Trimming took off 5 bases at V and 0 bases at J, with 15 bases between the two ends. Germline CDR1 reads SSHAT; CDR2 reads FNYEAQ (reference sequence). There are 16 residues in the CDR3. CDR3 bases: TGTGCCAGCAGCCGCAATCCCGGGACTAGCACAGATACGCAGTATTTT. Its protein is CASSRNPGTSTDTQYF.

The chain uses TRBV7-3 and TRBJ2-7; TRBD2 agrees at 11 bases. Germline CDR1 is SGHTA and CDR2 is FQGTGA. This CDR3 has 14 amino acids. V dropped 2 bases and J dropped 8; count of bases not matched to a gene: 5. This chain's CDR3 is CASSLSGTSGQQYF. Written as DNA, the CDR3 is TGTGCCAGCAGCTTATCCGGGACTAGCGGACAGCAGTACTTC.

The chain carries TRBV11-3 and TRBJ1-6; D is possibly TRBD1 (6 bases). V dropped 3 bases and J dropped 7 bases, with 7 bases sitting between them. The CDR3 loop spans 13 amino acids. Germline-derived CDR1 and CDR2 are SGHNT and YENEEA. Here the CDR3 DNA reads TGTGCCAGCAGCTTCGACAGGAATTCACCCCTCCACTTT. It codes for CASSFDRNSPLHF.

The CDR3 coding sequence is TGTGCCAGCAACGGGACAGGGGGCGAAGAGACCCAGTACTTC. This encodes CASNGTGGEETQYF. The chain recombines TRBV6-4 with TRBJ2-5; 12 nucleotides match TRBD1. This CDR3 contains 14 residues. Per the germline V gene, CDR1 is MRHNA and CDR2 is SNTAGT. J was trimmed by 3 bases and V by 7 bases; bases with no gene match: 3.

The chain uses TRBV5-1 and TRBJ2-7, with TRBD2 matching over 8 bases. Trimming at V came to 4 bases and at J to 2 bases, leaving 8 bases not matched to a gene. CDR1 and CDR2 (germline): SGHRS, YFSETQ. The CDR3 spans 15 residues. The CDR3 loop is CASSPGGSGAYEQYF. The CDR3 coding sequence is TGCGCCAGCAGCCCGGGGGGTAGCGGGGCCTACGAGCAGTACTTC.

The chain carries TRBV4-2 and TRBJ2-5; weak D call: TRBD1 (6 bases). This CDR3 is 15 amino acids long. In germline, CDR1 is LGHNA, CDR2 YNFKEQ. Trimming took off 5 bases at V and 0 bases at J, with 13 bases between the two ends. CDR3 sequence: CASSLRRGYQETQYF. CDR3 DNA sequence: TGTGCCAGCAGCTTACGAAGGGGGTACCAAGAGACCCAGTACTTC.

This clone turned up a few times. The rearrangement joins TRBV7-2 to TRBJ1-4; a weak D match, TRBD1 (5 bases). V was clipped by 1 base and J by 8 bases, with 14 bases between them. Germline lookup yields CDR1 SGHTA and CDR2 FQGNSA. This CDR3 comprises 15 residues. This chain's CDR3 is CASSLGGRVKEKLFF. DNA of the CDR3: TGTGCCAGCAGCTTAGGAGGCAGGGTCAAGGAAAAACTGTTTTTT.

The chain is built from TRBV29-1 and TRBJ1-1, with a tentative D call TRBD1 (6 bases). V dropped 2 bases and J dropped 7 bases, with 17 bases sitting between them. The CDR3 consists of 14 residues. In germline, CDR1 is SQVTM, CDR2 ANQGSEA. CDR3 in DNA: TGCAGCGTTGAAAGTAAGGACAGACCCATTGAAGCTTTCTTT. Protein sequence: CSVESKDRPIEAFF.

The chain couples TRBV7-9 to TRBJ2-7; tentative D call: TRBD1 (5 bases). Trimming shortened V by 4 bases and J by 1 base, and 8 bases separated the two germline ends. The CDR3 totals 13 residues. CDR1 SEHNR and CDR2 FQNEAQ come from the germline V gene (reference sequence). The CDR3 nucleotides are TGTGCCAGCAGCTCCCAGGGATCCTACGAGCAGTACTTC. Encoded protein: CASSSQGSYEQYF.

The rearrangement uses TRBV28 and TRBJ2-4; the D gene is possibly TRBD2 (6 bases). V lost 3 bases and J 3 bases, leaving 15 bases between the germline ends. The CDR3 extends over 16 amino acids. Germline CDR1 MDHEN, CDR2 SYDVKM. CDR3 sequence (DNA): TGTGCCAGCAGTTTGGCGGGGCTTGGGGGCAAAAACATTCAGTACTTC. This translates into CASSLAGLGGKNIQYF.

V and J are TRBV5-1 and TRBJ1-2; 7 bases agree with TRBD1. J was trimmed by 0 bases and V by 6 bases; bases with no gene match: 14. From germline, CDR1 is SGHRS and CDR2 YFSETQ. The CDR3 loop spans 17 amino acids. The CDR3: CASTTSPGQKTNYGYTF. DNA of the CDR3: TGCGCCAGCACCACCTCTCCGGGACAGAAAACTAACTATGGCTACACCTTC.

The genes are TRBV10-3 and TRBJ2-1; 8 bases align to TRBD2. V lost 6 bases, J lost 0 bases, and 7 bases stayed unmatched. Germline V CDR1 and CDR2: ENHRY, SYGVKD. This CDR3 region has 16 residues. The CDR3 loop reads CAIRGPGGSSYNEQFF. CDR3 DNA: TGTGCCATCAGAGGCCCGGGGGGGAGCTCCTACAATGAGCAGTTCTTC.

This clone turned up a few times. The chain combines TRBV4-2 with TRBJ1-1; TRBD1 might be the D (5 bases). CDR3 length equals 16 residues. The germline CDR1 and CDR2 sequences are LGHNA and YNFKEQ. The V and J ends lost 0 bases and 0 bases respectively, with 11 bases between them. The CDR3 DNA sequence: TGTGCCAGCAGCCAAGATGGTGACAGACTGAACACTGAAGCTTTCTTT. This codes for CASSQDGDRLNTEAFF.

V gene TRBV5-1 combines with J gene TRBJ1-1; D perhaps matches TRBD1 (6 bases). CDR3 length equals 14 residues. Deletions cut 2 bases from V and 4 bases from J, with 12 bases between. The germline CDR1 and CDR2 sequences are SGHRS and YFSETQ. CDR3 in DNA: TGCGCCAGCAGCTTTAACAGGGTGGGCACTGAAGCTTTCTTT. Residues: CASSFNRVGTEAFF.

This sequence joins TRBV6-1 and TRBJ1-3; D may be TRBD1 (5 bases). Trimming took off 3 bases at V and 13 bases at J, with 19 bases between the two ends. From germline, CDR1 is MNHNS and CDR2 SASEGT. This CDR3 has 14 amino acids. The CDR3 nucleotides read TGTGCCAGCAGTGATCGGGGGGTTCCCTACCGTATATATTTT. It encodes CASSDRGVPYRIYF.

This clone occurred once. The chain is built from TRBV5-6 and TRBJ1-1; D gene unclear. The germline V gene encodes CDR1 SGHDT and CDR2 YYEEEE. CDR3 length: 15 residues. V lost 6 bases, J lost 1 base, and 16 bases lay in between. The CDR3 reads CASILKFGGNTEAFF. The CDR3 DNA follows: TGTGCCAGCATCCTGAAGTTCGGAGGGAACACTGAAGCTTTCTTT.

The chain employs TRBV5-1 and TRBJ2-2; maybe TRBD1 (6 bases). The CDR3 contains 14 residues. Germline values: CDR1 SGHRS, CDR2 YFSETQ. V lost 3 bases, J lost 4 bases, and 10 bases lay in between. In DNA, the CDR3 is TGCGCCAGCAGCTCCACAGGGACCACCGGGGAGCTGTTTTTT. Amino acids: CASSSTGTTGELFF.

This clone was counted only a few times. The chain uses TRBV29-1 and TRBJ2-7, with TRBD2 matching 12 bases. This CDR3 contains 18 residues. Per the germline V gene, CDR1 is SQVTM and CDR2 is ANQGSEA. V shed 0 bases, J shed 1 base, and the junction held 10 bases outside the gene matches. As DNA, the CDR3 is TGCAGCGTTGAAGAAGGCCTAGCGGGAGGGCTGGGGTCCTACGAGCAGTACTTC. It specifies CSVEEGLAGGLGSYEQYF.

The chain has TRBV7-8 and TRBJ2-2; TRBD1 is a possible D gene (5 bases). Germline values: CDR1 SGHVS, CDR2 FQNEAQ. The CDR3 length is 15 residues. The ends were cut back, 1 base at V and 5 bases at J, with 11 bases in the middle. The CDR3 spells CASSLVQVMTGELFF. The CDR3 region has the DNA TGTGCCAGCAGCTTAGTACAGGTTATGACCGGGGAGCTGTTTTTT.

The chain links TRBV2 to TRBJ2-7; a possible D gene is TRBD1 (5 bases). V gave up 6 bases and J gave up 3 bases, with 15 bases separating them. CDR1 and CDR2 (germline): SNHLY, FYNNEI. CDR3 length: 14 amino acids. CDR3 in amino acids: CASSLGVAHYEQYF. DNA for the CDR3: TGTGCCAGCAGCCTAGGGGTAGCCCACTACGAGCAGTACTTC.

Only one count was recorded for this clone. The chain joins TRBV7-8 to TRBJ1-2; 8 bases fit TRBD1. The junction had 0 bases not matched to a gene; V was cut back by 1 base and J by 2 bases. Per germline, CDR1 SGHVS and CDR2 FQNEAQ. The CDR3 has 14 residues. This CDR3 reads CASSLGTGNYGYTF. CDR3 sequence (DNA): TGTGCCAGCAGCTTAGGGACAGGGAACTATGGCTACACCTTC.

CDR3 amino acids: CASSLGGEYEQYF. In DNA form, the CDR3 reads TGTGCCAGCAGCTTGGGGGGGGAATACGAGCAGTACTTC. This chain links TRBV11-3 with TRBJ2-7; TRBD2 matches 7 bases. Germline CDR1 reads SGHNT; CDR2 reads YENEEA. The V segment lost 3 bases and the J segment 4 bases; nucleotides outside the gene matches: 3. This CDR3 region has 13 residues.

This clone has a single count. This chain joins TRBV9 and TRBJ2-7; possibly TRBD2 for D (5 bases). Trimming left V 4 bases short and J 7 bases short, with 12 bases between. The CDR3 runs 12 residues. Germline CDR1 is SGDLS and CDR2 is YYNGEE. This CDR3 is CASSPRTGEQYF. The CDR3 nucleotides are TGTGCCAGCAGCCCCCGGACGGGGGAGCAGTACTTC.

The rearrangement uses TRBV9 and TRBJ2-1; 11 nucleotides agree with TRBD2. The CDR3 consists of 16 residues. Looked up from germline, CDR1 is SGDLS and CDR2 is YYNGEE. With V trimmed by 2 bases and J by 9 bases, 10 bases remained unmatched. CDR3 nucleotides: TGTGCCAGCAGCGTCACTAGCGGGGGAGACATACCTGAGCAGTTCTTC. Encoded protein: CASSVTSGGDIPEQFF.

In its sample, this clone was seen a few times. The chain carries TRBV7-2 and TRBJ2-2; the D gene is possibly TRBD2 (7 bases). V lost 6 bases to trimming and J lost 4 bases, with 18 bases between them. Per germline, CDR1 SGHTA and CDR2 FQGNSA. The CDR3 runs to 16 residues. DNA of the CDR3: TGTGCCAGCAGGGCATCTCGGGGGGCCGGCACCGGGGAGCTGTTTTTT. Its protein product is CASRASRGAGTGELFF.

The CDR3 coding sequence is TGTGCCTGGAGTGTAGGAGGAACTAGCAATCAGCCCCAGCATTTT. Its translation: CAWSVGGTSNQPQHF. The J gene is TRBJ1-5, the V gene TRBV30; D call uncertain. The germline gives CDR1 GTSNPN, CDR2 SVGIG (reference sequence). The V gene lost 0 bases and the J gene lost 0 bases, with 9 bases spanning the gap. There are 15 residues in the CDR3.

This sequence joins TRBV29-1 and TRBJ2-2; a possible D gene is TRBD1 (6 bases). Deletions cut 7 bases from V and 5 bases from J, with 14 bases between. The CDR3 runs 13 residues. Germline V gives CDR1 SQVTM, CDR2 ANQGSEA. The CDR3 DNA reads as TGCAGCGCTTCCGTAACAGGGACCGGGGAGCTGTTTTTT. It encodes CSASVTGTGELFF.